This T cell receptor beta chain derives from a study of neoadjuvant anti-PD-1 for oral cavity cancer (dated by TCRdb to the early 2020s). With regard to the full study: Three to four biweekly doses of nivolumab at 3 mg/kg were mostly administered to patients before curative-intent surgical resection. The parent correlative cohort included roughly 13 patients, with an approximately 35% response rate. Responders were defined as patients with complete response, partial response or stable disease by RECIST 1.1; non-responders were defined as patients with progression. A fourth nivolumab dose was given around day 43 to patients without progression, and definitive surgical resection was performed in those patients on days 50-56. Beyond this particular receptor, the publication reports: After neoadjuvant nivolumab, T cell clonality (Gini index) in PBMCs was significantly higher in non-responders than in responders. Higher pretreatment blood TCRbeta clonality and lower post-treatment tumor TCRbeta clonality were correlated with higher pretreatment blood Treg/Th17 ratios. Only a few patients per response group were included in the TCR analyses, and larger cohorts for validation were called for by the authors.

The intended sense of this specimen's time point label: after neoadjuvant nivolumab, at surgical resection. Patients had been newly diagnosed with stage II-IVA oral cavity squamous cell carcinoma, and no prior systemic or radiation treatment had been given to the patients. The cohort was made up of patients with locally advanced, HPV-negative oral cavity squamous cell carcinoma. Peripheral blood mononuclear cells were analyzed directly, without maintenance or expansion in culture. The samples were drawn from a longitudinal correlative study tied to a single-arm phase II trial testing neoadjuvant nivolumab in oral cavity squamous cell carcinoma. Subject-matched pre- and post-treatment PBMCs and tumors from three responders and three non-responders underwent genomic DNA-based TCRbeta sequencing. Peripheral blood mononuclear cells were collected before nivolumab treatment and again after treatment, at the time of surgery. Genomic DNA was isolated from PBMCs using the Maxwell RSC DNA from Cells kit.

The CDR3 runs 15 residues from the cysteine to the phenylalanine. Just CDR3 DNA is preserved here, 45 bases in frame from base 1. Here V drops 5 bases and J drops 5 bases, and the junction holds 9 bases not matched to any gene. Looking up the germline V gene yields CDR1 MNHEY and CDR2 SVGAGI. For deep sequencing of PBMC libraries, mostly 400 to 550 ng of input genomic DNA was used, and six replicates were run per sample. The immunoSEQ hsTCRbeta kit was used to prepare TCRbeta libraries according to the manufacturer's instructions. The finished libraries were brought together in one pool at approximately 3.2 nM, which was then read using an Illumina NovaSeq 6000 S4 flow cell. For the original study's pipeline: Raw data preprocessing and quality control were performed with the immunoSEQ Analyzer. The analysis was restricted to productive rearrangements, with each unique CDR3 amino acid sequence defining a clonotype. Repertoire clonality was estimated as the Gini-Simpson index, computed with the R package tcR. Student's t test was used to compare Gini indices, and Pearson correlation was used to assess associations with tumor size change. The source is immuneACCESS, and TCRdb retained only in-frame sequences with V and J called. Part of the clones is not carried over; for the studies checked, unresolved V genes explain less than half of this, and the remainder is unexplained. The V and J calls and clone size were taken over from that table, and D and trimming were inferred from the DNA. Across this sample there are fewer than 15,000 clones, with under 85% seen only once. The ten top clones hold 2.8% of the sample.

Remarks on this clone: The antigen it binds to is not known. No per-base quality is available; no much larger clone lies one base away.

Material: PBMCs, obtained after nivolumab (anti-PD-1) treatment. The chain employs TRBV6-5 and TRBJ1-2, and TRBD1 matches 9 of the central bases. The source of this sequence is a person between 35 and 79 years old with oral cavity squamous cell carcinoma. The base sequence is TGTGCCAGCAGTGGCTTAGAGACAGGGGGGTATGGCTACACCTTC. The translation is CASSGLETGGYGYTF.